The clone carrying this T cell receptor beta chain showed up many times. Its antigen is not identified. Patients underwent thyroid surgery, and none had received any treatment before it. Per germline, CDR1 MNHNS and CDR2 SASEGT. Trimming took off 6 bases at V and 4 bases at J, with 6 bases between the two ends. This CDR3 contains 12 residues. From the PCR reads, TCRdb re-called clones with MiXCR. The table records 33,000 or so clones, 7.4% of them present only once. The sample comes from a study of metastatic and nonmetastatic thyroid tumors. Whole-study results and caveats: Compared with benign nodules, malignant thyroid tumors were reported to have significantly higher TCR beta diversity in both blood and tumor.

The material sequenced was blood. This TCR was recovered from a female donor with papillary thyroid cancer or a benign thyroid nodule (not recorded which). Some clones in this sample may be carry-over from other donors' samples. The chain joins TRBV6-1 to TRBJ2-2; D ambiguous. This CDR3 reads CASSMITGELFF. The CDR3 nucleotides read TGTGCCAGCAGCATGATCACCGGGGAGCTGTTTTTT.